Listed below are T cell receptor beta chains from one sample, sequenced in a study of OX40 agonist ivuxolimab in advanced cancers. The repertoire was sequenced with immunoSEQ multiplex PCR; TCRdb's copy has only in-frame clones and lacks some. The table records approximately 90,000 clones, 89% of them present only once. Material: CD4+ or CD8+ T cells sorted from blood, obtained in a trial of the OX40 agonist ivuxolimab. The origin of the receptors is an adult with an advanced solid tumor such as melanoma, head and neck, liver or kidney cancer. Each CDR3 is given with its conserved first and last residue. The order of the fields is V gene, D gene, J gene, clone size, CDR3 DNA, CDR3 protein. A D gene is named only where the DNA matches it firmly. Rows may omit the clone size; those that give it use once, few, many or a size class.

TRBV27	-	TRBJ2-7	-	TGTGCCAGCAGTGCATACAGGGATTCCGAGCAGTACTTC	CASSAYRDSEQYF
TRBV27	-	TRBJ2-5	few	TGTGCCAGCAGTCCGACTGTCTTGGGGGAGACCCAGTACTTC	CASSPTVLGETQYF
TRBV28	TRBD1	TRBJ1-1	few	TGTGCCAGCCGAAAATCAGGGGGCACTGAAGCTTTCTTT	CASRKSGGTEAFF
TRBV7-3	-	TRBJ2-3	-	TGTGCCAGCAGCTTAAGTGGGAGCACAGATACGCAGTATTTT	CASSLSGSTDTQYF
TRBV6-5	-	TRBJ1-2	-	TGTGCCAGCAGTTACTCTTTGCGGGGCTTATACTATGGCTACACCTTC	CASSYSLRGLYYGYTF
TRBV11-2	-	TRBJ2-7	-	TGTGCCAGCAGCTTAGAACAAATCTCCTACGAGCAGTACTTC	CASSLEQISYEQYF
TRBV5-1	-	TRBJ1-2	once	TGCGCCAGCAGCTTGGGTACCACAGCGGCGGGGAGCTACACCTTC	CASSLGTTAAGSYTF
TRBV25-1	-	TRBJ1-6	-	TGTGCCAGCAGTGTTGACAGATATAATTCACCCCTCCACTTT	CASSVDRYNSPLHF
TRBV9	TRBD1	TRBJ2-3	-	TGTGCCAGCAGCGTACTTCCACGGGACAGGGGTACAGATACGCAGTATTTT	CASSVLPRDRGTDTQYF
TRBV7-6	-	TRBJ2-1	-	TGTGCCAGCAGCTTAGCGGGGGGACTCTACAATGAGCAGTTCTTC	CASSLAGGLYNEQFF
TRBV7-2	-	TRBJ2-7	-	TGTGCCAGCAGTTATAAGGCGGGCCTGGACCCCTACGAGCAGTACTTC	CASSYKAGLDPYEQYF
TRBV7-6	-	TRBJ1-3	-	TGTGCCAGCAGCTTAACAGCCTCTGGAAACACCATATATTTT	CASSLTASGNTIYF
TRBV7-9	-	TRBJ1-1	few	TGTGCCAGCAGCTCGGGTCGCACTGAAGCTTTCTTT	CASSSGRTEAFF
TRBV30	TRBD1	TRBJ1-6	-	TGTGCCTCTGCGGGACAGTATAATTCACCCCTCCACTTT	CASAGQYNSPLHF
TRBV29-1	-	TRBJ2-5	-	TGCAGCGTCCGTAAAGAGACCCAGTACTTC	CSVRKETQYF
TRBV5-4	-	TRBJ2-7	few	TGTGCCAGCAGCTTGTATCGTCACTCCGCCTACGAGCAGTACTTC	CASSLYRHSAYEQYF
TRBV11-2	-	TRBJ1-1	-	TGTGCCAGCAGCTCGTACATGGGCCCTGAAGCTTTCTTT	CASSSYMGPEAFF
TRBV5-4	-	TRBJ2-7	-	TGTGCCAGCAGCTGGGACTCCTCCTACGAGCAGTACTTC	CASSWDSSYEQYF
TRBV18	-	TRBJ1-1	-	TGTGCCAGCTCACCACTAGGCGAGAACACTGAAGCTTTCTTT	CASSPLGENTEAFF
TRBV6-6	-	TRBJ1-1	few	TGTGCCAGCGTGGAACAGACGAACACTGAAGCTTTCTTT	CASVEQTNTEAFF
TRBV18	-	TRBJ2-3	-	TGTGCCAGCTCACCACGTGGGGTCCTCAGGGCTCCTAGCACAGATACGCAGTATTTT	CASSPRGVLRAPSTDTQYF
TRBV2	-	TRBJ2-1	-	TGTGCCAGCAGGCCCGGGCTATACTCCTACAATGAGCAGTTCTTC	CASRPGLYSYNEQFF
TRBV28	TRBD1	TRBJ1-5	-	TGTGCCAGCATGGCAACAGGGGCCTATAGCAATCAGCCCCAGCATTTT	CASMATGAYSNQPQHF
TRBV5-1	-	TRBJ2-5	-	TGCGCCAGCAGTTCCACCCAGGGTCAAGAGACCCAGTACTTC	CASSSTQGQETQYF
TRBV5-4	TRBD2	TRBJ2-3	-	TGTGCCAGCAGCTTGGAACTAGCGCCCCGCACAGATACGCAGTATTTT	CASSLELAPRTDTQYF
TRBV6-1	-	TRBJ1-6	-	TGTGCCAGCAGTGAAGTTGCGGTTGCGGGAGATTCACCCCTCCACTTT	CASSEVAVAGDSPLHF
TRBV10-2	-	TRBJ1-2	-	TGCGCCAGCAGTGAAGTCCTGCACCAGGACTATGGCTACACCTTC	CASSEVLHQDYGYTF
TRBV5-1	-	TRBJ2-1	-	TGCGCCAGCAGCTTAGTAACTAATGAGCAGTTCTTC	CASSLVTNEQFF
TRBV5-3	TRBD2	TRBJ2-3	-	TGTGCCAGAAGCTCCATAACTAGCGGGGGACGCACAGATACGCAGTATTTT	CARSSITSGGRTDTQYF
TRBV5-6	TRBD2	TRBJ2-1	-	TGTGCCAGCAGCCGGACTAGACAGTCCTACAATGAGCAGTTCTTC	CASSRTRQSYNEQFF
TRBV28	-	TRBJ1-5	-	TGTGCCAGCAGTTTTCGGGTTCAGCCCCAGCATTTT	CASSFRVQPQHF
TRBV11-2	-	TRBJ2-1	-	TGTGCCAGCAGCTTTGCCGGGTTCAACTACAATGAGCAGTTCTTC	CASSFAGFNYNEQFF
TRBV7-2	-	TRBJ1-2	-	TGTGCCAGCAGCTTCGGCACGCTTAACTATGGCTACACCTTC	CASSFGTLNYGYTF
TRBV9	-	TRBJ2-2	-	TGTGCCAGCAGCGTAGCGGCATCGAACACCGGGGAGCTGTTTTTT	CASSVAASNTGELFF
TRBV10-3	-	TRBJ2-1	-	TGTGCCATCAGTGGTGGGGTCGGGAGTGAGAATGAGCAGTTCTTC	CAISGGVGSENEQFF
TRBV7-9	-	TRBJ2-2	-	TGTGCCAGCAGCTTAGCCGGTAAATCGAACACCGGGGAGCTGTTTTTT	CASSLAGKSNTGELFF
TRBV5-1	-	TRBJ2-3	once	TGCGCCAGCAGCCGAGCGGGTACAAGCACAGATACGCAGTATTTT	CASSRAGTSTDTQYF
TRBV19	-	TRBJ2-7	-	TGTGCCAGTAGTATGGACTGGAGCTACGAGCAGTACTTC	CASSMDWSYEQYF
TRBV28	-	TRBJ2-7	-	TGTGCCAGCAGAAGGGGTGGGAGCTCCTACGAGCAGTACTTC	CASRRGGSSYEQYF
TRBV28	-	TRBJ2-3	-	TGTGCCAGCAGTTTGCCCCCCGGGTACGGAAAGTCGTTTACGCAGTATTTT	CASSLPPGYGKSFTQYF
TRBV7-9	TRBD2	TRBJ2-2	-	TGTGCCAGCAGCCCTAGCGGGAGCCTAACCACCGGGGAGCTGTTTTTT	CASSPSGSLTTGELFF
TRBV7-3	TRBD2	TRBJ2-5	-	TGTGCCAGCAGCTTAACCGGGGGGGACCGGTACCAAGAGACCCAGTACTTC	CASSLTGGDRYQETQYF
TRBV19	TRBD1	TRBJ1-5	-	TGTGCCAGTAGTATAGCAGGGGGCGATTTCCTTAGCAATCAGCCCCAGCATTTT	CASSIAGGDFLSNQPQHF
TRBV19	-	TRBJ1-2	-	TGTGCCAGTAGTAGGGAGTACTATGGCTACACCTTC	CASSREYYGYTF
TRBV19	TRBD1	TRBJ2-7	-	TGTGCCAGTAGTTCGTCTACAGGGGTTGGTGGGGAGCAGTACTTC	CASSSSTGVGGEQYF
TRBV19	-	TRBJ2-2	-	TGTGCCAGTAGGCCCCAGCGAACTACTTGGGCCGGGGAGCTGTTTTTT	CASRPQRTTWAGELFF
TRBV5-1	-	TRBJ2-3	-	TGCGCCAGCAGCTTGGCCCTGAACACAGATACGCAGTATTTT	CASSLALNTDTQYF
TRBV27	-	TRBJ2-1	-	TGTGCCAGCAGCCTACAGGGAGGACCCTACAATGAGCAGTTCTTC	CASSLQGGPYNEQFF
TRBV9	-	TRBJ1-1	-	TGTGCCAGCAGCGTAGTAACCGGTGGTGCTGAAGCTTTCTTT	CASSVVTGGAEAFF
TRBV4-3	-	TRBJ2-5	-	TGCGCCAGCAGCCAACCGGGAGAGACCCAGTACTTC	CASSQPGETQYF